A single sample gave rise to the 13 T cell receptor beta chains below, sequenced in a study of blood T cell repertoires in COVID-19. The table came from immunoSEQ multiplex PCR; TCRdb's copy has only in-frame clones and leaves some out. This table holds about 360,000 clones, about 90% found once. Sequencing was carried out using PBMCs or T cells enriched from blood (not recorded which). Receptors originate from a man aged 25 to 40 who had recovered from COVID-19.

The gene calls are TRBV7-8 and TRBJ2-7; 8 bases align to TRBD1. V dropped 5 bases and J dropped 7; count of bases not matched to a gene: 13. In germline, CDR1 is SGHVS, CDR2 FQNEAQ. The CDR3 length is 15 residues. CDR3 loop: CASSIRYQGAKEQYF. CDR3 DNA: TGTGCCAGCAGCATACGATATCAGGGGGCGAAAGAGCAGTACTTC.

The gene calls are TRBV7-8 and TRBJ2-1, with D possibly matching TRBD1 (5 bases). Germline V gene data show CDR1 as SGHVS and CDR2 as FQNEAQ. V was pared by 0 bases and J by 5 bases, with 14 bases between. CDR3 size: 16 residues. In nucleotides, the CDR3 is TGTGCCAGCAGCTTAGCCCGGTGGGGCGCTAACAATGAGCAGTTCTTC. This gives the protein CASSLARWGANNEQFF. Full variable domain (remainder filled in from reference TRBV7-8 and TRBJ2-1): GAGVSQSPRYKVAKRGQDVALRCDPISGHVSLFWYQQALGQGPEFLTYFQNEAQLDKSGLPSDRFFAERPEGSVSTLKIQRTQQEDSAVYLCASSLARWGANNEQFFGPGTRLTVL.

The rearrangement uses TRBV5-1 and TRBJ1-1, with D unresolved. The CDR3 length is 13 residues. Germline V CDR1 and CDR2: SGHRS, YFSETQ. Trimming removed 5 bases at V and 0 bases at J, with 8 bases between. This CDR3 reads CASSPDMNTEAFF. CDR3 nucleotide sequence: TGCGCCAGCAGTCCAGACATGAACACTGAAGCTTTCTTT. The full variable domain, with the rest looked up from reference TRBV5-1 and TRBJ1-1, is KAGVTQTPRYLIKTRGQQVTLSCSPISGHRSVSWYQQTPGQGLQFLFEYFSETQRNKGNFPGRFSGRQFSNSRSEMNVSTLELGDSALYLCASSPDMNTEAFFGQGTRLTVV.

This clone has a handful of counts. This sequence joins TRBV10-3 and TRBJ1-3, with TRBD1 identical over 9 bases. The CDR3 totals 14 residues. With V trimmed by 9 bases and J by 0 bases, 3 bases remained unmatched. Germline lookup yields CDR1 ENHRY and CDR2 SYGVKD. CDR3 nucleotide sequence: TGTGCCATTCAGGACAGGGGCTCTGGAAACACCATATATTTT. Protein sequence: CAIQDRGSGNTIYF.

The J gene is TRBJ2-4, the V gene TRBV7-2, with D maybe TRBD2 (6 bases). Per germline, CDR1 SGHTA and CDR2 FQGNSA. V gave up 6 bases and J gave up 11 bases, with 14 bases separating them. This CDR3 is built from 12 residues. CDR3 nucleotides: TGTGCCAGCAGTTACGTCGGGGGATTTCAGTACTTC. Translating gives CASSYVGGFQYF.

This clone has more than one count but fewer than ten. The chain has TRBV7-2 and TRBJ1-6, with unresolved D. V was cut by 1 base and J by 0 bases, with 7 bases left in between. Germline V gives CDR1 SGHTA, CDR2 FQGNSA. The CDR3 spans 16 residues. CDR3 residues: CASSLDSSSYNSPLHF. CDR3 bases: TGTGCCAGCAGCTTAGACTCTAGCTCCTATAATTCACCCCTCCACTTT. The whole variable domain, remainder taken from reference TRBV7-2 and TRBJ1-6, is GAGVSQSPSNKVTEKGKDVELRCDPISGHTALYWYRQSLGQGLEFLIYFQGNSAPDKSGLPSDRFSAERTGGSVSTLTIQRTQQEDSAVYLCASSLDSSSYNSPLHFGNGTRLTVT.

V and J are TRBV5-6 and TRBJ2-7, with 11 positions matching TRBD1. J was trimmed by 6 bases and V by 4 bases; bases with no gene match: 3. CDR1 is SGHDT, CDR2 YYEEEE, per germline. The CDR3 runs to 13 residues. The CDR3 here is CASSPGTGGEQYF. The DNA for the CDR3 is TGTGCCAGCAGCCCGGGGACAGGGGGCGAGCAGTACTTC.

The chain links TRBV12-3 or TRBV12-4 to TRBJ1-5; 7 bases align to TRBD1. Trimming at V came to 6 bases and at J to 7 bases, leaving 6 bases not matched to a gene. The CDR3 runs to 13 residues. CDR3: CASSAGQAQPQHF. In DNA, the CDR3 is TGTGCCAGCAGCGCCGGACAGGCACAGCCCCAGCATTTT.

This clone was observed a single time. This chain links TRBV5-4 with TRBJ2-7; 8 nucleotides match TRBD1. This CDR3 has 14 residues. Germline CDR1 and CDR2: SGHNT and YYREEE (reference sequence). The V and J ends lost 5 bases and 2 bases, in that order; junction bases with no gene match: 6. CDR3 nucleotide sequence: TGTGCCAGCAGACAGGACAGGGCGACCTACGAGCAGTACTTC. Residues: CASRQDRATYEQYF. Complete variable domain (other parts from reference TRBV5-4 and TRBJ2-7): ETGVTQSPTHLIKTRGQQVTLRCSSQSGHNTVSWYQQALGQGPQFIFQYYREEENGRGNFPPRFSGLQFPNYSSELNVNALELDDSALYLCASRQDRATYEQYFGPGTRLTVT.

The V call is TRBV12-5, the J call TRBJ1-1, with 8 nucleotides matching TRBD1. The V gene's germline CDR1 is LGHNT and CDR2 FRNRAP. Losses at the gene ends were 3 bases for V and 2 bases for J; bases not matched to a gene: 2. CDR3 length equals 14 residues. CDR3 coding DNA: TGTGCTAGTGGTTTCCAGGGGGCCAACACTGAAGCTTTCTTT. Amino acid sequence: CASGFQGANTEAFF.

The CDR3 protein is CAWSPLNGWEETQYF. DNA for the CDR3: TGTGCCTGGAGTCCCCTAAACGGGTGGGAGGAGACCCAGTACTTC. This chain connects TRBV30 to TRBJ2-5, with D possibly TRBD2 on 5 matching bases. Germline lookup yields CDR1 GTSNPN and CDR2 SVGIG (reference sequence). The length of the CDR3 is 15 residues. V lost 2 bases and J lost 5, with 18 bases in between.

This rearrangement joins TRBV7-9 to TRBJ2-7; 12 nucleotides match TRBD2. Germline V gene data show CDR1 as SEHNR and CDR2 as FQNEAQ (reference sequence). The CDR3 runs 18 residues. Trimming at V came to 5 bases and at J to 5 bases, leaving 16 bases not matched to a gene. CDR3 nucleotides: TGTGCCAGCAGCCCGGCATTTGGGCTAGCGGGGGGGCCCAACGAGCAGTACTTC. Amino acid sequence: CASSPAFGLAGGPNEQYF.

The V gene is TRBV27, the J gene TRBJ2-3; TRBD2 matches at 7 bases. Germline loops: CDR1 MNHEY, CDR2 SMNVEV (reference sequence). V was pared by 6 bases and J by 10 bases, with 4 bases of the junction left unmatched. The CDR3 runs 11 residues. The CDR3 nucleotides are TGTGCCAGCAGCGAGGGGAGGGCGCAGTATTTT. Its translation is CASSEGRAQYF.